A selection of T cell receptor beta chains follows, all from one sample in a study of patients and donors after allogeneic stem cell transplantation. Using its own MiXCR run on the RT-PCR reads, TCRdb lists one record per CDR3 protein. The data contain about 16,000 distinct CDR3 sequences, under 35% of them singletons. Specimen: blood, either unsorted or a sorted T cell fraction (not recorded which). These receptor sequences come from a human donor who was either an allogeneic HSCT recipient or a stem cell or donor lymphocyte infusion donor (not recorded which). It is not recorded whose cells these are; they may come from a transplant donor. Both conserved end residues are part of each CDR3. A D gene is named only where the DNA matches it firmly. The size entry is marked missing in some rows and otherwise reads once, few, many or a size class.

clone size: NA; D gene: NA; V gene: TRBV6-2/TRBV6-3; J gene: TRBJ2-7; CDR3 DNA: TGTGCCAGCAGTCGGCCAGGGGAGAATTCCTGCGAGCAGTACTTC; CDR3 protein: CASSRPGENSCEQYF
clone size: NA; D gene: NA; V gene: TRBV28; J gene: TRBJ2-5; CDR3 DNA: TGTGCCAGCAGCAAGTTCAGGGTTCGGGATGGAGAGACCCAGTACTTC; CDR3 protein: CASSKFRVRDGETQYF
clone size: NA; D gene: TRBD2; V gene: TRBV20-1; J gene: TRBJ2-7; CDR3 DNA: TGCAGTGCTAGACCGGCGGGACTAGCGGGTAAATACGAGCAGTACTTC; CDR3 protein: CSARPAGLAGKYEQYF
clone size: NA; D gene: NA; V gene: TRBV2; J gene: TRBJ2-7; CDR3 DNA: TGTGCCAGCAAGTTGGTTCAGGGGCACTCCTACGAGCAGTACTTC; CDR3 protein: CASKLVQGHSYEQYF
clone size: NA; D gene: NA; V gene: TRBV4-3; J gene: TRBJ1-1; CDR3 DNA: TGCGCCAGCAGCCAAGCTTATAGACAACTATACACTGAAGCTTTCTTT; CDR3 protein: CASSQAYRQLYTEAFF
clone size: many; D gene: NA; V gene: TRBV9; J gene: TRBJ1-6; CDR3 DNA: TGTGCCAGCAGCGTTGAACCCGGGCCCCTCCGACCCCTCCACTTT; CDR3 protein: CASSVEPGPLRPLHF
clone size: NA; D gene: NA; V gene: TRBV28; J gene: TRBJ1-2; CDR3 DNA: TGTGCCAGCAGTTTTGGGGCGGGTGAGGGAACTAACTATGGCTACACCTTC; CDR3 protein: CASSFGAGEGTNYGYTF
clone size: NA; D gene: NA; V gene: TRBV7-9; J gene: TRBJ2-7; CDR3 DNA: TGTGCCAGCAGAAATCAAACGGGGAACGAGCAGTACTTC; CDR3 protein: CASRNQTGNEQYF
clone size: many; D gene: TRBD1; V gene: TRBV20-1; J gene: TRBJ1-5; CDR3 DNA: TGCAGTGCTACCCGGGACAGCTTTAGCAATCAGCCCCAGCATTTT; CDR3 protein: CSATRDSFSNQPQHF
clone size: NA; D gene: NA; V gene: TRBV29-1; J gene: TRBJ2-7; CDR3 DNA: TGCAGCGCTGGCGAGCAGTACTTC; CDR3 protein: CSAGEQYF
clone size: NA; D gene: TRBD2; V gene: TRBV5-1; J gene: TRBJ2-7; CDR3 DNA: TGCGCCAGCAGCTTGGGTGCGGGAGGATACGAGCAGTACTTC; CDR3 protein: CASSLGAGGYEQYF
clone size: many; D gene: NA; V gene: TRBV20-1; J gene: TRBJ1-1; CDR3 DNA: TGCAGTGCGCCCTCCGGCCTTGAAGCTTTCTTT; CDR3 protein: CSAPSGLEAFF
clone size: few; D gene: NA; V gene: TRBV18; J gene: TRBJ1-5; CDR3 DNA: TGTGCCAGCTCACCAGGGTTCAGCAATCAGCCCCAGCATTTT; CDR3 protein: CASSPGFSNQPQHF
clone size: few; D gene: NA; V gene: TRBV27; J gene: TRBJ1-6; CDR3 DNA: TGTGCCAGCAGTTTATCCCCTAGTGTCAGAAATTCACCCCTCCACTTT; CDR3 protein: CASSLSPSVRNSPLHF
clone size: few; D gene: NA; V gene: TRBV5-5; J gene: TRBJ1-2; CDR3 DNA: TGTGCCAGCAGCTTGGTCGGCGGTCCTATGAGGTGGAATGGCTACACCTTC; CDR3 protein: CASSLVGGPMRWNGYTF
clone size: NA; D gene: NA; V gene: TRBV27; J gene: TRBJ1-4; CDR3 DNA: TGTGCCAGCAGTTTATCGTGGGGGGCACGGGAAAAACTGTTTTTT; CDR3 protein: CASSLSWGAREKLFF
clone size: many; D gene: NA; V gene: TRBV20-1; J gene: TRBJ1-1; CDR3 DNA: TGCAGTGCTAGTAAACGATCTGACACTGAAGCTTTCTTT; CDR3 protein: CSASKRSDTEAFF
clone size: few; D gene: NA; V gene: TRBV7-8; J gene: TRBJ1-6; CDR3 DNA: TGTGCCAGCAGCCTAAAAGAAGGGGCGAGATCACCCCTCCACTTT; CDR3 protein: CASSLKEGARSPLHF
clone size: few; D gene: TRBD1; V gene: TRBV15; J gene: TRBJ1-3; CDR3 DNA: TGTGCCACCAGCCGGGACAGGGGGTTCTCTGGAAACACCATATATTTT; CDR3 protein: CATSRDRGFSGNTIYF
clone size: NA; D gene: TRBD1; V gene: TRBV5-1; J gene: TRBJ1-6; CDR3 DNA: TGCGCCAGCAGCTCTGGGACAGCGAATTCACCCCTCCACTTT; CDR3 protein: CASSSGTANSPLHF
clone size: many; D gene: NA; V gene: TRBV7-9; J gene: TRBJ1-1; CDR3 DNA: TGTGCCAGCAGCTTAGATGGGGGTGTGTTCGAGGAAGCTTTCTTT; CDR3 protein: CASSLDGGVFEEAFF
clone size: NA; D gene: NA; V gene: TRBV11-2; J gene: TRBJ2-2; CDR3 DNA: TGTGCCAGCAGGCTCGCCGGGACTTACACCGGGGAGCTGTTTTTT; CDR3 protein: CASRLAGTYTGELFF
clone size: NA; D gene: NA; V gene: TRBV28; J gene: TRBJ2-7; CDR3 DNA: TGTGCCAGCAGTTTATACGAAGAAGGCTACGAGCAGTACTTC; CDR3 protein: CASSLYEEGYEQYF
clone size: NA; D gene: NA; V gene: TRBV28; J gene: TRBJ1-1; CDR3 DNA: TGTGCCAGCAGTTTCTTTAGGATAGGAGCTTTCTTT; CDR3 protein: CASSFFRIGAFF
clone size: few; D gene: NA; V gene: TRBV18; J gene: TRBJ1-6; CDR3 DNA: TGTGCCAGCTCACCTACCAGGGGAAACCCACCCCTCCACTTT; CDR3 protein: CASSPTRGNPPLHF
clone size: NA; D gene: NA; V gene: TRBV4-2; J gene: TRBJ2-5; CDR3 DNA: TGTGCCAGCAGCCAAGACAGGCTACCGGAGACCCAGTACTTC; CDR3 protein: CASSQDRLPETQYF
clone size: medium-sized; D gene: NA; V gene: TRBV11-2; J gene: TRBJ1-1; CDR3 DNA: TGTGCCAGCAGCCTTAGCCCGGACGTTGAAGCTTTCTTT; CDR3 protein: CASSLSPDVEAFF
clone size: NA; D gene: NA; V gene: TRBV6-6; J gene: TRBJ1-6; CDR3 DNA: TGTGCCAGCAGTTACATCGGCAGGGGAGGGAATTCACCCCTCCACTTT; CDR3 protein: CASSYIGRGGNSPLHF
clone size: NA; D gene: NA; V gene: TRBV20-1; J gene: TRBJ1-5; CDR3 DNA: TGCAGTGCCACTGGCCAACGCTTTCACAATCAGCCCCAGCATTTT; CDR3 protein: CSATGQRFHNQPQHF
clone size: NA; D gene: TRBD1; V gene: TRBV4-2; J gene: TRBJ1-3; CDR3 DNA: TGTGCCAGCAGCCACCGCAGACAGGGTGGAGGAAACACCATATATTTT; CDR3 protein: CASSHRRQGGGNTIYF
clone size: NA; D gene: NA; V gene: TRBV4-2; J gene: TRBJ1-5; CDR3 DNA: TGTGCCAGCAGCCAAGATACGGGCTTTAGGAATCAGCCCCAGCATTTT; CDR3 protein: CASSQDTGFRNQPQHF
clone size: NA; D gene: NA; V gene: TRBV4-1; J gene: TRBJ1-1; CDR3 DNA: TGCGCCAGCAGCCAAGGTCGGTTACAAAAGAACACTGAAGCTTTCTTT; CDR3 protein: CASSQGRLQKNTEAFF
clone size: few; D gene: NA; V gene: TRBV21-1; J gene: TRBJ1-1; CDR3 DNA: TGTGCCAGCAGCAAAGACCCAGGCCGGAACACTGAAGCTTTCTTT; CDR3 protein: CASSKDPGRNTEAFF
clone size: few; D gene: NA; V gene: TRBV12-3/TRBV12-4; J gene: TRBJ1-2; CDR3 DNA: TGTGCCAGCAGTTTCGAAGGGCAGGGGGGCTACACCTTC; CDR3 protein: CASSFEGQGGYTF
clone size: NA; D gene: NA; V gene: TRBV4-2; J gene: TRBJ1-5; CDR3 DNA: TGTGCCAGCAGCCAAGATCCTACAGGGAGCAATCAGCCCCAGCATTTT; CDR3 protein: CASSQDPTGSNQPQHF
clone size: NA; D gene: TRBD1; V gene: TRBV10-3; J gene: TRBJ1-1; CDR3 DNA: TGTGCCATCAGTGGATACCCTCAGGGGGAACCTGAAGCTTTCTTT; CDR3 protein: CAISGYPQGEPEAFF
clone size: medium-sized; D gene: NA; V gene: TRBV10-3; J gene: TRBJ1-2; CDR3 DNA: TGTGCCATCAGTGCTAGAGGGGCTGAGAATGGCTACACCTTC; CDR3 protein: CAISARGAENGYTF
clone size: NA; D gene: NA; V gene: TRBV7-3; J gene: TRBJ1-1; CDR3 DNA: TGTGCCAGCAGCTTAAGCCCCGGGCACACTGAAGCTTTCTTT; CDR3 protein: CASSLSPGHTEAFF
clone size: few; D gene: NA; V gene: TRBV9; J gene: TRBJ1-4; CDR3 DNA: TGTGCCAGCAGCGTAGTGATCGAAAAACTGTTTTTT; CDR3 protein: CASSVVIEKLFF
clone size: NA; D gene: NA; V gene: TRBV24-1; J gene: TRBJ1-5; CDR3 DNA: TGTGCCACCAGTGGGAGGGGCACACGGCAGCCCCAGCATTTT; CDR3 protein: CATSGRGTRQPQHF
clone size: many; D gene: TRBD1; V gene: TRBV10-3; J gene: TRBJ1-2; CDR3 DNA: TGTGCCATCGGACAGGGTGGCTATGGCTACACCTTC; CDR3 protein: CAIGQGGYGYTF
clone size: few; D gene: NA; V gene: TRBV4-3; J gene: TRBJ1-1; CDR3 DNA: TGCGCCAGCAGCCACGGCTTGGGCCTTAACACTGAAGCTTTCTTT; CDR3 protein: CASSHGLGLNTEAFF
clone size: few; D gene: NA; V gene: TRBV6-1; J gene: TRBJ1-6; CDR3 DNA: TGTGCCAGCACGGTGAATTCCAATTCACCCCTCCACTTT; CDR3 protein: CASTVNSNSPLHF
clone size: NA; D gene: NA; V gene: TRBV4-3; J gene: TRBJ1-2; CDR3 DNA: TGCGCCAGCAGCCAGTGGGCCAGGCCCATTAACTATGGCTACACCTTC; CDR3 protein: CASSQWARPINYGYTF
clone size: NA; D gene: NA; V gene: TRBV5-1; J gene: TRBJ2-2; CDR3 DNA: TGCGCCAGCAGCTGGGTTGGGTTCGGCACCGGGGAGCTGTTTTTT; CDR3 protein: CASSWVGFGTGELFF
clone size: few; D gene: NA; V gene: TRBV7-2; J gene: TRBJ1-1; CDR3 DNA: TGTGCCAGCAGCTTAGGGGAGGGCACTGAAGCTTTCTTT; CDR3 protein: CASSLGEGTEAFF
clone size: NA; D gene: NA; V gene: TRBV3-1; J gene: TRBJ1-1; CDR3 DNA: TGTGCCAGCAGCCGAACAGGGCTCATGAACACTGAAGCTTTCTTT; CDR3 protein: CASSRTGLMNTEAFF
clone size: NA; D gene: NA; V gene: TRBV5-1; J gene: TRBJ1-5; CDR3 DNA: TGCGCCAGCAGCTCCTATAGCAATCAGCCCCAGCATTTT; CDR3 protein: CASSSYSNQPQHF
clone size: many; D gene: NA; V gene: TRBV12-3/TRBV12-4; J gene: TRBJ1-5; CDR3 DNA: TGTGCCAGCAGTTTTGGGGTTAGCAATCAGCCCCAGCATTTT; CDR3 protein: CASSFGVSNQPQHF
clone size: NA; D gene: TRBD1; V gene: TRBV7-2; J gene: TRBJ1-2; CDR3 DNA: TGTGCCAGCAGCCCCCTCGGACAGGGGAAGGATGGCTACACCTTC; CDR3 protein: CASSPLGQGKDGYTF
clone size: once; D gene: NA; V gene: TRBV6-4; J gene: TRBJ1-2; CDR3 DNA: TGTGCCAGCAGGCTAGGACAGTTTGAGGGGGGCTACACCTTC; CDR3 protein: CASRLGQFEGGYTF
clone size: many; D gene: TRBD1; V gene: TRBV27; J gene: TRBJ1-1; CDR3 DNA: TGTGCCAGCAGCCCGAACAGGGGCACGGCGGCTTTCTTT; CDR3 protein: CASSPNRGTAAFF
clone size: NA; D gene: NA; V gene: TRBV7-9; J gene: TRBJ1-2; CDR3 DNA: TGTGCCAGCAGCTTAGGGGTAGACTATGGCTACACCTTC; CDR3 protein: CASSLGVDYGYTF